The clone carrying this TCR beta chain was found many times. They built TCR cDNA with 5'RACE template switching, a step that put in a universal primer site and UMIs. A single record per CDR3 protein comes from TCRdb applying MiXCR to the 5' RACE reads. The sample yields about 30,000 distinct CDR3 sequences, under 4.5% seen once. This CDR3 contains 16 residues. Looked up from germline, CDR1 is DFQATT and CDR2 is SNEGSKA (reference sequence). The V segment lost 0 bases and the J segment 6 bases; nucleotides outside the gene matches: 11. These data are taken from a study of T cells after yellow fever vaccination.

Sequencing used CD8+ T cells sorted from PBMCs, obtained 5 days after the yellow fever booster vaccination. The chain has TRBV20-1 and TRBJ1-5, with TRBD1 matching over 7 bases. This sequence originates from a young man who received the YFV17D yellow fever vaccine. This CDR3 is CSARDGKQGPIQPQHF. CDR3 nucleotides: TGCAGTGCTAGAGATGGGAAACAGGGGCCCATTCAGCCCCAGCATTTT.